Below, 22 T cell receptor beta chains from the same sample are listed, as sequenced in a study of shared clonotypes between healthy human individuals. TCRdb's table, derived via immunoSEQ multiplex PCR, lists solely in-frame clones and lacks some. The table shows approximately 470,000 clones, with roughly 80% occurring only once. Sequenced: PBMCs. These receptors were taken from a woman aged 40 to 50 in good health. Some clones in this sample may be carry-over from other donors' samples.

This clone was seen a few times. V gene TRBV2 combines with J gene TRBJ2-3, with 8 positions matching TRBD1. The junction had 8 bases not matched to a gene; V was cut back by 6 bases and J by 6 bases. Germline V gives CDR1 SNHLY, CDR2 FYNNEI. The CDR3 is 14 amino acids. This CDR3 reads CASRNTRGPDTQYF. DNA of the CDR3: TGTGCCAGCAGAAACACCAGGGGGCCCGATACGCAGTATTTT.

This chain links TRBV6-6 with TRBJ2-2; D is perhaps TRBD1 (5 bases). The CDR3 loop spans 16 amino acids. The ends were cut back, 6 bases at V and 0 bases at J, with 14 bases in the middle. The germline CDR1 and CDR2 sequences are MNHNY and SVGAGI (reference sequence). CDR3 bases: TGTGCCAGCAGCAATCCGACAGAGACGAACACCGGGGAGCTGTTTTTT. Encoded protein: CASSNPTETNTGELFF.

To note about this clone: A read error is likely here: a far larger clone is one base away. This same CDR3 is encoded by further DNA sequences in the sample. J is TRBJ1-5 and V is TRBV6-1, with D uncertain. The ends were cut back, 1 base at V and 7 bases at J, with 5 bases in the middle. The germline V gene encodes CDR1 MNHNS and CDR2 SASEGT. This CDR3 contains 12 residues. CDR3 sequence reads: CASSEGNQPQHF. The CDR3 DNA is TGTGCCAGCAGTGAAGGGAACCAGCCCCAGCATTTT.

This clone was picked up a small number of times. The chain has TRBV30 and TRBJ2-5; D is possibly TRBD2 (5 bases). The CDR3 extends over 13 amino acids. Deletions cut 4 bases from V and 1 base from J, with 10 bases between. The germline gives CDR1 GTSNPN, CDR2 SVGIG (reference sequence). The CDR3 DNA reads as TGTGCCTGGAACGACGGGGTCCAAGAGACCCAGTACTTC. This translates into CAWNDGVQETQYF.

This chain joins TRBV19 and TRBJ2-7, with D unresolved. Per germline, CDR1 LNHDA and CDR2 SQIVND (reference sequence). This CDR3 contains 14 residues. Trimming removed 3 bases from V and 6 bases from J, with 15 bases in between. The CDR3 DNA follows: TGTGCCAGTAGTATTCCGTCTCCATCCGCCGAGCAGTACTTC. Amino acids: CASSIPSPSAEQYF.

To note about this clone: A far larger clone is one base from this, pointing to a likely read error. The V gene is TRBV4-1, the J gene TRBJ2-1; D perhaps matches TRBD2 (6 bases). V was trimmed by 4 bases and J by 7 bases, leaving 14 bases between them. Germline V gives CDR1 MGHRA, CDR2 YSYEKL. The CDR3 runs to 14 residues. CDR3 sequence: CASSRTSWINEQFF. The CDR3 DNA follows: TGCGCCAGCAGCCGTACTAGCTGGATTAATGAGCAGTTCTTC.

V usage is TRBV7-2 and J usage is TRBJ2-6; TRBD1 aligns across 9 bases. The J segment lost 0 bases and the V segment lost 5 bases, leaving 5 bases of the junction unmatched. Germline CDR1 reads SGHTA; CDR2 reads FQGNSA. The CDR3 loop spans 17 amino acids. For the CDR3, the DNA is TGTGCCAGCAGCCTACAGGGGGCGGTCTCTGGGGCCAACGTCCTGACTTTC. Protein product: CASSLQGAVSGANVLTF.

The rearrangement joins TRBV29-1 to TRBJ2-1; D possibly corresponds to TRBD1 (5 bases). With 1 base removed from V and 6 bases from J, the gap between germline ends came to 13 bases. CDR1 is SQVTM, CDR2 ANQGSEA, per germline. The CDR3 extends over 14 amino acids. The CDR3 reads CSVEAPTELNEQFF. CDR3 nucleotides: TGCAGCGTTGAAGCTCCGACAGAACTCAATGAGCAGTTCTTC.

The CDR3 reads CASSLDPSRGVGELFF. DNA of the CDR3: TGTGCCAGCAGCTTAGATCCTTCTCGGGGAGTCGGGGAGCTGTTTTTT. This chain links TRBV11-3 with TRBJ2-2; possibly TRBD2 for D (5 bases). The V gene's germline CDR1 is SGHNT and CDR2 YENEEA. Trimming shortened V by 0 bases and J by 7 bases, and 15 bases separated the two germline ends. The CDR3 runs 16 residues.

A remark on this clone: With a far larger clone one base away, a read error is the likely cause. This specimen includes other DNA sequences encoding the same CDR3. The CDR3 loop is CASSATGSSNQPQHF. The CDR3 coding sequence is TGTGCCAGCAGCGCGACCGGTAGTAGCAATCAGCCCCAGCATTTT. The V gene is TRBV9, the J gene TRBJ1-5; D remains unclear. The CDR3 is 15 amino acids. Germline loops: CDR1 SGDLS, CDR2 YYNGEE. Trimming stripped 3 bases from V and 0 bases from J, with 10 bases between.

The rearrangement links TRBV7-8 to TRBJ1-4; D may be TRBD1 (5 bases). CDR1 and CDR2 from the germline V gene are SGHVS and FQNEAQ. This CDR3 region has 13 residues. Trimming pared 5 bases from V and 5 bases from J, leaving 9 bases between. CDR3 sequence: CASSPGPNEKLFF. The CDR3 DNA is TGTGCCAGCAGCCCGGGACCGAATGAAAAACTGTTTTTT.

The V gene is TRBV4-3, the J gene TRBJ1-2, with TRBD1 identical over 7 bases. The J segment lost 7 bases and the V segment lost 0 bases, leaving 11 bases of the junction unmatched. This CDR3 is built from 16 residues. The germline V gene has CDR1 LGHNA and CDR2 YSLEER. CDR3 bases: TGCGCCAGCAGCCAAGATAGGGGGACAGTAACGGGTGGCTACACCTTC. Translated: CASSQDRGTVTGGYTF.

This chain connects TRBV11-2 to TRBJ2-1; 9 positions match TRBD1. The CDR3 is 16 amino acids. The J segment lost 10 bases and the V segment lost 1 base, leaving 11 bases of the junction unmatched. Germline lookup yields CDR1 SGHAT and CDR2 FQNNGV. The CDR3, as DNA: TGTGCCAGCAGCTTAGCCGGGACAGGGAAGGTCGGCGAGCAGTTCTTC. Translated: CASSLAGTGKVGEQFF.

Note on this clone: The junction and the germline gene differ at one end; a read error may be behind it. Other DNA variants within this sample encode the same CDR3. The gene calls are TRBV25-1 and TRBJ1-1, with unresolved D. Germline CDR1 reads MGHDK; CDR2 reads SYGVNS. This CDR3 contains 13 residues. The CDR3 protein is CASSPSGNTEAFF. CDR3 in DNA: TGTGCCAGCAGTCCCAGTGGGAACACTGAAGCCTTCTTT. The full variable domain, in which reference TRBV25-1 and TRBJ1-1 provide the parts outside the CDR3, is EADIYQTPRYLVIGTGKKITLECSQTMGHDKMYWYQQDPGMELHLIHYSYGVNSTEKGDLSSESTVSRIRTEHFPLTLESARPSHTSQYLCASSPSGNTEAFFGQGTRLTVV.

This clone occurred a few times. The V call is TRBV2, the J call TRBJ1-2, with 7 bases lining up with TRBD1. The germline V gene encodes CDR1 SNHLY and CDR2 FYNNEI. Trimming cost V 3 bases and J 8 bases; bases outside gene matches: 15. The CDR3 is made up of 16 amino acids. CDR3 nucleotide sequence: TGTGCCAGCAGTGAGGGGGGGCCTAGGACAGGCCACGGCTACACCTTC. Encoded protein: CASSEGGPRTGHGYTF.

Details on this clone: Additional DNA sequences in this sample encode the identical CDR3. This chain uses TRBV28 with TRBJ1-3; no definite D call. The CDR3 is made up of 15 amino acids. Trimming pared 2 bases from V and 0 bases from J, leaving 8 bases between. Germline-derived CDR1 and CDR2 are MDHEN and SYDVKM. CDR3 DNA: TGTGCCAGCAGTTTAGGACGGCACTCTGGAAACACCATATATTTT. It encodes CASSLGRHSGNTIYF.

In regard to this clone: Other DNA sequences in this specimen translate into the identical CDR3. CDR3 sequence (DNA): TGTGCCAGTAGTATATCTGGAAGGGACGAGCAGTACTTC. Its translation is CASSISGRDEQYF. The chain recombines TRBV19 with TRBJ2-7; D is uncertain. Deletions cut 2 bases from V and 5 bases from J, with 10 bases between. CDR1 and CDR2 from the germline V gene are LNHDA and SQIVND (reference sequence). The CDR3 contains 13 residues.

The chain couples TRBV25-1 to TRBJ1-2, with no clear D. Germline-derived CDR1 and CDR2 are MGHDK and SYGVNS. V was clipped by 2 bases and J by 4 bases, with 11 bases between them. The CDR3 is 14 amino acids. CDR3 bases: TGTGCCAGCAGTGAAAAGTCAGGCTTCTATGGCTACACCTTC. It translates to CASSEKSGFYGYTF.

This clone was seen once. The J gene is TRBJ2-5, the V gene TRBV6-1; unclear D gene. Looked up from germline, CDR1 is MNHNS and CDR2 is SASEGT. The CDR3 totals 14 residues. V was trimmed by 1 base and J by 9 bases, leaving 15 bases between them. In nucleotides, the CDR3 is TGTGCCAGCAGTGAAGTTCCGTCCAGAACGGCCCAGTACTTC. Encoded protein: CASSEVPSRTAQYF.

V usage is TRBV7-8 and J usage is TRBJ2-2, with 8 positions matching TRBD2. Germline V gene sequence: CDR1 SGHVS, CDR2 FQNEAQ. Losses at the gene ends were 5 bases for V and 1 base for J; bases not matched to a gene: 6. This CDR3 region has 16 residues. CDR3 in DNA: TGTGCCAGCAGCCCGCGGACTAGCCAGAACACCGGGGAGCTGTTTTTT. Translated, it gives CASSPRTSQNTGELFF.

This clone appeared many times. Other DNA sequences in this specimen translate into the identical CDR3. The V call is TRBV7-2, the J call TRBJ2-2, with D possibly TRBD1 on 6 matching bases. V lost 5 bases and J lost 7, with 8 bases in between. Germline CDR1 is SGHTA and CDR2 is FQGNSA. CDR3 size: 12 residues. CDR3: CASSSRGGELFF. As DNA, the CDR3 is TGTGCCAGCAGCAGCAGGGGCGGGGAGCTGTTTTTT.

V is TRBV5-1 and J is TRBJ2-3, with D possibly matching TRBD2 (5 bases). V was clipped by 4 bases and J by 4 bases, with 13 bases between them. Germline V gene lookup returns CDR1 SGHRS and CDR2 YFSETQ. The CDR3 has 14 residues. CDR3 nucleotides: TGCGCCAGCAGCGGGGTGGGAGCGGCAGATACGCAGTATTTT. It translates to CASSGVGAADTQYF. Looking up the rest from reference TRBV5-1 and TRBJ2-3 gives the full variable domain: KAGVTQTPRYLIKTRGQQVTLSCSPISGHRSVSWYQQTPGQGLQFLFEYFSETQRNKGNFPGRFSGRQFSNSRSEMNVSTLELGDSALYLCASSGVGAADTQYFGPGTRLTVL.